This T cell receptor delta chain derives from a study of gamma-delta T cells after stem cell transplantation. TCRdb repeated clone calling on the RT-PCR reads with CATT. This sample carries hundreds of delta-chain clones, 2.5% to 3% of them seen once, and the ten largest clones take 70% to 85%. V dropped 3 bases and J dropped 0; count of bases not matched to a gene: 21. The germline gives CDR1 GEAIGNYY, CDR2 EKD. This CDR3 is 20 amino acids long. There are a few counts of this clone. TCRdb's protein for this DNA is that of a much larger clone and differs from the translation at residues 5 and 7, likely a read error; the protein shown is the DNA translation.

The rearrangement uses TRDV2 and TRDJ1, with TRDD3 matching over 7 bases. This TCR was recovered from a human donor. It is not recorded whose cells these are; they may come from a transplant donor. The sequencing input was gamma-delta T cells. Here the CDR3 reads CACDAIISENPLGHTDKLIF. The CDR3 coding sequence is TGTGCCTGTGACGCCATTATATCCGAGAACCCACTGGGGCACACCGATAAACTCATCTTT.